The clone carrying this T cell receptor (beta chain) turned up a few times. Antigen unknown. Unique molecular identifiers were incorporated when the TCRbeta library was constructed. Each CDR3 protein gets one entry after TCRdb re-called the PCR reads with MiXCR. Here the sample spans under 450,000 distinct CDR3 sequences, under 20% being singletons. This specimen comes from a study of T-cell reconstitution after alpha-beta-depleted transplantation in children. Germline loops: CDR1 PRHDT, CDR2 FYEKMQ (reference sequence). There are 18 residues in the CDR3. V lost 2 bases to trimming and J lost 0 bases, with 20 bases between them. General study findings and limits: Fresh T-cell production supplied most of the T-cell counts and diversity seen one year after transplant. Certain patients had high TCRbeta diversity at day 60, and it came from recipient T cells and thymic progenitors that survived. About two months after transplant, alpha-beta T cells reportedly came from several hundred expanded graft clones.

The material was PBMCs, mostly from graft donor cells, obtained 360 days after TCRalphabeta/CD19-depleted stem cell transplant. This receptor was taken from a boy under two years old who had a stem cell transplant for Wiskott-Aldrich syndrome, so the T cells may come from the graft donor. The chain combines TRBV13 with TRBJ2-7; D is ambiguous. The CDR3, as DNA: TGTGCCAGCAGCTTATCCCAGGACCACGCGGTGGGCTCCTACGAGCAGTACTTC. Protein product: CASSLSQDHAVGSYEQYF.